Listed here are 21 T cell receptor beta chains from one sample, sequenced in a study of pediatric ulcerative colitis. The assay was immunoSEQ multiplex PCR, and TCRdb's table has in-frame clones only and misses some. This sample has fewer than 40,000 clones, with roughly 83% found just once. The sample consisted of blood. The receptors shown here come from a girl aged 5-17 years with moderate ulcerative colitis.

The genes are TRBV5-4 and TRBJ1-1; possible D gene TRBD1, 6 bases. This CDR3 has 13 residues. Trimming took off 5 bases at V and 6 bases at J, with 14 bases between the two ends. In germline, CDR1 is SGHNT, CDR2 YYREEE (reference sequence). In nucleotides, the CDR3 is TGTGCCAGCAGGACGGGGGGGCGGTCTGAAGCTTTCTTT. It codes for CASRTGGRSEAFF.

The chain joins TRBV28 to TRBJ2-5; the D gene is possibly TRBD2 (6 bases). From germline, CDR1 is MDHEN and CDR2 SYDVKM. V lost 3 bases and J lost 5, with 13 bases in between. CDR3 length: 14 residues. This CDR3 is CASSLKRARETQYF. DNA of the CDR3: TGTGCCAGCAGTTTGAAGCGGGCTAGGGAGACCCAGTACTTC.

The J gene is TRBJ2-1, the V gene TRBV5-1, with 12 bases aligning to TRBD2. Per germline, CDR1 SGHRS and CDR2 YFSETQ. The CDR3 extends over 17 amino acids. V shed 5 bases and J 8 bases; nucleotides not matched to a gene: 14. CDR3 loop: CASSYELAGGPKDEQFF. The CDR3 region has the DNA TGCGCCAGCAGTTATGAGCTAGCGGGAGGGCCTAAGGATGAGCAGTTCTTC.

This clone was seen a handful of times. The chain combines TRBV18 with TRBJ2-5, with no clear D. With 0 bases removed from V and 4 bases from J, the gap between germline ends came to 6 bases. This CDR3 has 13 residues. Germline CDR1 KGHSH, CDR2 LQKENI. The CDR3 DNA follows: TGTGCCAGCTCACCACCGTTTGGAGAGACCCAGTACTTC. Translated: CASSPPFGETQYF.

The chain uses TRBV18 and TRBJ2-2; D is perhaps TRBD1 (6 bases). CDR1 is KGHSH and CDR2 is LQKENI in the germline V gene. V lost 4 bases, J lost 4 bases, and 19 bases lay in between. The CDR3 runs to 17 residues. CDR3 residues: CASSLAQQGRGTGELFF. The CDR3 nucleotides read TGTGCCAGCTCACTTGCACAACAGGGAAGGGGCACCGGGGAGCTGTTTTTT.

V gene TRBV6-5 combines with J gene TRBJ2-3; D unclear. This CDR3 comprises 11 residues. The germline gives CDR1 MNHEY, CDR2 SVGAGI. V was pared by 6 bases and J by 4 bases, with 5 bases between. CDR3 sequence: CASSSPDTQYF. The CDR3 DNA reads TGTGCCAGCAGCTCCCCAGATACGCAGTATTTT.

In its sample, this clone was seen a few times. The genes are TRBV4-1 and TRBJ1-1; D gene unclear. With 4 bases removed from V and 4 bases from J, the gap between germline ends came to 16 bases. The CDR3 runs 15 residues. Germline CDR1 is MGHRA and CDR2 is YSYEKL. The CDR3 nucleotides read TGCGCCAGCAGCCCCATGCCCGAATGGAGCACTGAAGCTTTCTTT. As protein: CASSPMPEWSTEAFF.

This sequence joins TRBV7-6 and TRBJ2-2; D gene unclear. Trimming took 3 bases from V and 8 from J, leaving 16 bases between them. The germline V gene has CDR1 SGHVS and CDR2 FNYEAQ. CDR3 size: 15 residues. The CDR3 sequence is CASSLFEPPEGELFF. CDR3 DNA sequence: TGTGCCAGCAGCTTGTTTGAGCCCCCCGAGGGGGAGCTGTTTTTT.

The chain recombines TRBV2 with TRBJ1-5; 7 bases map to TRBD1. With 4 bases clipped from V and 6 bases from J, the junction kept 6 bases outside the gene matches. The CDR3 extends over 14 amino acids. CDR1 and CDR2 from the germline V gene are SNHLY and FYNNEI. This chain's CDR3 is CASSVGRDSQPQHF. The CDR3 region has the DNA TGTGCCAGCAGTGTGGGTCGGGACAGTCAGCCCCAGCATTTT.

V gene TRBV6-1 combines with J gene TRBJ2-7; D gene unclear. V was clipped by 0 bases and J by 4 bases, with 1 base between them. The CDR3 sequence is 11 residues long. Germline CDR1 is MNHNS and CDR2 is SASEGT. The CDR3 DNA is TGTGCCAGCAGTGAAGCGTACGAGCAGTACTTC. The encoded protein is CASSEAYEQYF.

The chain couples TRBV30 to TRBJ2-7; 8 positions match TRBD1. After removal of 2 bases from V and 3 bases from J, the junction contained 3 bases not matched to a gene. This CDR3 has 13 amino acids. CDR1 and CDR2 (germline): GTSNPN, SVGIG (reference sequence). This chain's CDR3 is CAWSHGQGYEQYF. The CDR3 region has the DNA TGTGCCTGGAGTCACGGACAGGGCTACGAGCAGTACTTC.

CDR3 coding DNA: TGCGCCAGCAGCTTGGGGTCGGGACAAGGTCAGCCCCAGCATTTT. Its translation: CASSLGSGQGQPQHF. The rearrangement links TRBV5-1 to TRBJ1-5, with D perhaps TRBD1 (6 bases). V was clipped by 0 bases and J by 6 bases, with 13 bases between them. Germline V gene data show CDR1 as SGHRS and CDR2 as YFSETQ. There are 15 residues in the CDR3. The entire variable domain, with the rest obtained from reference TRBV5-1 and TRBJ1-5, is as follows: KAGVTQTPRYLIKTRGQQVTLSCSPISGHRSVSWYQQTPGQGLQFLFEYFSETQRNKGNFPGRFSGRQFSNSRSEMNVSTLELGDSALYLCASSLGSGQGQPQHFGDGTRLSIL.

The chain couples TRBV27 to TRBJ1-1; 7 nucleotides match TRBD1. After removal of 5 bases from V and 6 bases from J, the junction contained 9 bases not matched to a gene. This CDR3 comprises 14 residues. Germline CDR1 is MNHEY and CDR2 is SMNVEV (reference sequence). CDR3 sequence reads: CASSVAGGIPEAFF. Written as DNA, the CDR3 is TGTGCCAGCAGTGTGGCAGGGGGGATACCTGAAGCTTTCTTT.

The chain uses TRBV4-1 and TRBJ2-4; 8 bases match TRBD2. Germline-derived CDR1 and CDR2 are MGHRA and YSYEKL. Trimming took 1 base from V and 0 from J; bases not matched to a gene: 8. The CDR3 totals 18 residues. The CDR3 DNA follows: TGCGCCAGCAGCCAAGTCTCGGGGGGGCGCGTAGCCAAAAACATTCAGTACTTC. Translated, it gives CASSQVSGGRVAKNIQYF.

The CDR3 bases are TGTGCCAGCAGCTTAGACCAGGAGCAGTACTTC. Translated, it gives CASSLDQEQYF. The chain couples TRBV11-2 to TRBJ2-7; D unclear. The germline CDR1 and CDR2 sequences are SGHAT and FQNNGV. The V and J ends lost 0 bases and 7 bases respectively, with 4 bases between them. This CDR3 comprises 11 residues.

The CDR3 DNA sequence: TGTGCCTGGAGTAAGGGTCCCATTAATTCACCCCTCCACTTT. As protein: CAWSKGPINSPLHF. The gene calls are TRBV30 and TRBJ1-6; no clear D gene. CDR3 length equals 14 residues. V was trimmed by 2 bases and J by 6 bases, leaving 11 bases between them. From germline, CDR1 is GTSNPN and CDR2 SVGIG (reference sequence).

The chain uses TRBV7-9 and TRBJ2-7; 12 bases agree with TRBD2. The V gene's germline CDR1 is SEHNR and CDR2 FQNEAQ (reference sequence). Trimming removed 1 base from V and 3 bases from J; junction bases left unmatched: 4. CDR3 length: 16 residues. The CDR3 protein is CASSLGLAGEIYEQYF. CDR3 nucleotides: TGTGCCAGCAGCTTAGGACTAGCGGGAGAAATCTACGAGCAGTACTTC.

The gene calls are TRBV29-1 and TRBJ2-2, with D unresolved. CDR1 is SQVTM and CDR2 is ANQGSEA in the germline V gene. The CDR3 consists of 13 residues. The V and J ends lost 4 bases and 0 bases respectively, with 6 bases between them. CDR3 coding DNA: TGCAGCGTTGGGGCAACGAACACCGGGGAGCTGTTTTTT. Translated: CSVGATNTGELFF.

The chain joins TRBV7-9 to TRBJ1-3; D may be TRBD1 (5 bases). CDR3 length equals 15 residues. Germline V gives CDR1 SEHNR, CDR2 FQNEAQ (reference sequence). The V end lost 7 bases, the J end lost 3 bases, and 16 bases lay between the germline ends. The CDR3 reads CASTTTGGSGNTIYF. CDR3 sequence (DNA): TGTGCCAGCACCACCACCGGGGGGAGTGGAAACACCATATATTTT. The full variable domain, completed using reference TRBV7-9 and TRBJ1-3, is DTGVSQNPRHKITKRGQNVTFRCDPISEHNRLYWYRQTLGQGPEFLTYFQNEAQLEKSRLLSDRFSAERPKGSFSTLEIQRTEQGDSAMYLCASTTTGGSGNTIYFGEGSWLTVV.

The chain couples TRBV9 to TRBJ2-3; D not certain. The germline gives CDR1 SGDLS, CDR2 YYNGEE. Trimming stripped 4 bases from V and 0 bases from J, with 9 bases between. The CDR3 is made up of 14 amino acids. In DNA, the CDR3 is TGTGCCAGCAGCCGACACGCCAGCACAGATACGCAGTATTTT. It yields the protein CASSRHASTDTQYF.

The chain combines TRBV7-2 with TRBJ2-7; no firm D call. Trimming left V 1 base short and J 4 bases short, with 8 bases between. Germline CDR1 reads SGHTA; CDR2 reads FQGNSA. This CDR3 comprises 13 residues. For the CDR3, the DNA is TGTGCCAGCAGCTTAGGGGGAAAGTACGAGCAGTACTTC. Residues: CASSLGGKYEQYF. Filled out from reference TRBV7-2 and TRBJ2-7, the complete variable domain reads GAGVSQSPSNKVTEKGKDVELRCDPISGHTALYWYRQSLGQGLEFLIYFQGNSAPDKSGLPSDRFSAERTGGSVSTLTIQRTQQEDSAVYLCASSLGGKYEQYFGPGTRLTVT.